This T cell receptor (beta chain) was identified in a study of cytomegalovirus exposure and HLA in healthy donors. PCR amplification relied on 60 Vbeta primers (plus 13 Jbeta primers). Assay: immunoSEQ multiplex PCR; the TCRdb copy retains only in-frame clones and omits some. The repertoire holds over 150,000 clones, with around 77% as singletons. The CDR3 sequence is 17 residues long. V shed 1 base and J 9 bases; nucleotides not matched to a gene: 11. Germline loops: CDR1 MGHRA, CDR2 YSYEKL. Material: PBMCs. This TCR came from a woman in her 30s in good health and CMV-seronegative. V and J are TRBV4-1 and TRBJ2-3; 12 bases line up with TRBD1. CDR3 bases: TGCGCCAGCAGCCAAGGACAGGGGACAGGGGGCTTGCGAACGCAGTATTTT. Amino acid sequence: CASSQGQGTGGLRTQYF.